This T cell receptor beta chain emerged from a study of metastatic and nonmetastatic thyroid tumors (TCRdb year 2020). Some background on the complete study: For patients with malignant and with benign thyroid disease, the researchers compared repertoires between peripheral blood samples and tumor or nodule tissue samples. The study at large found these results: In both blood and tumor samples, TCR beta diversity was reported to be significantly higher in malignant tumors than in benign nodules.

None of the patients had been given any treatment before thyroid surgery. Patient clinical samples collected from about 2011 to 2018 were retrospectively analysed using T-cell receptor beta sequencing. V is cut by 2 bases and J by 6 bases, and the space between the germline ends is 16 bases. The CDR3 runs 15 amino acids, cysteine and phenylalanine included. Only the CDR3 DNA stays, 45 bases, in frame from base 1. The germline V gene (reference sequence) yields SEHNR for CDR1 and FQNEAQ for CDR2. The library came from PCR. Sequenced using an Illumina HiSeq 4000. The TCR beta-chain CDR3 region of each patient was profiled by high-throughput sequencing. The original pipeline was this. The researchers built a classifier to tell apart papillary thyroid cancer patients with distant metastasis, based on CDR3 differences among clinicopathological groups. Repertoire diversity was assessed with the Shannon index, and tumor-blood repertoire similarity with the Morisita-Horn index. TCRdb applied fastp at Q25 and MiXCR to the public reads, then kept only in-frame beta chains. TCRdb, not the authors, supplied the V and J calls. The sample contains 30,000 to 35,000 clones, around 16% of them found a single time. Around a fifth of the sample is held by the ten biggest clonotypes.

This clone was detected many times. The antigen it binds to is not known. Per-base qualities were not stored, and no clone one base away is much larger. The clonotype comes from a male donor with papillary thyroid cancer or a benign thyroid nodule (not recorded which). Some clones in this sample may be carry-over from other donors' samples. In this chain, TRBV7-9 is recombined with TRBJ1-1; the D gene is perhaps TRBD1, on 5 matching bases. Sequencing input: blood. The CDR3 has the sequence CASSLSSGGLAEAFF. The sequence in DNA is TGTGCCAGCAGCTTATCCTCTGGGGGGTTGGCTGAAGCTTTCTTT.